This is a list of T cell receptor beta chains from one sample in a study of T cells in Graves' hyperthyroidism and ophthalmopathy. TCRdb used MiXCR to reprocess the multiplex PCR reads, holding one entry per CDR3 protein. Of roughly 500,000 distinct CDR3 sequences listed, about 16% are singletons. The sequenced material came from blood. The origin of the receptors is a woman aged 30 to 39 with Graves' ophthalmopathy. Both conserved end residues are part of each CDR3. The D gene is left open where the match is weak. Size is omitted from some rows. Given values are once, few, many or a class for expanded clones.

CDR3nt,CDR3aa,d_gene,v_gene,abundance,j_gene
TGTGCCAGCAGCCAAGTTGGGGGGGCCGGAGAGACCCAGTACTTC,CASSQVGGAGETQYF,NA,TRBV14,few,TRBJ2-5
TGTGCCTGGGAGACAACAGGGAACCCTTACAGAGGTGAGCAGTTCTTC,CAWETTGNPYRGEQFF,NA,TRBV30,many,TRBJ2-1
TGTGCCAGCTCACCACGGGAAGGGCCCGCCAATCAGCCCCAGCATTTT,CASSPREGPANQPQHF,NA,TRBV18,NA,TRBJ1-5
TGTGCCAGCAGCCCGGCCGGGGGAGGTGAGCAGTTCTTC,CASSPAGGGEQFF,NA,TRBV5-6,NA,TRBJ2-1
TGTGCCAGCAGCCCGGATAGGGACCAGGGCAATGAGCAGTTCTTC,CASSPDRDQGNEQFF,NA,TRBV7-2,many,TRBJ2-1
TGTGCCAGCAGTGAAGGCCAGGTACTTGAAGCTTTCTTT,CASSEGQVLEAFF,NA,TRBV6-1,many,TRBJ1-1
TGTGCCAGCAGTACATGGACAGGGGTTTACCAAGAGACCCAGTACTTC,CASSTWTGVYQETQYF,TRBD1,TRBV7-2,NA,TRBJ2-5
TGTGCCATCAGGACTAGCGGGAGGGGAGAGACCCAGTACTTC,CAIRTSGRGETQYF,TRBD2,TRBV10-3,few,TRBJ2-5
TGCAGTGCCGTTCGTAGCGGGGAGTACCAAGAGACCCAGTACTTC,CSAVRSGEYQETQYF,TRBD2,TRBV20-1,many,TRBJ2-5
TGTGCCAGCAGCTTATACGTGGCTAGCGGGAGTTTCATGGGCGAGCAGTACTTC,CASSLYVASGSFMGEQYF,TRBD2,TRBV7-8,many,TRBJ2-7
TGCAGCTCCAGGACAGGGATGGGAGTCTCTGAAGCTTTCTTT,CSSRTGMGVSEAFF,TRBD1,TRBV29-1,NA,TRBJ1-1
TGCGCCAGCAGCCTACTCTGGGACAGGGGGAGAGAGACCCAGTACTTC,CASSLLWDRGRETQYF,TRBD1,TRBV4-1,NA,TRBJ2-5
TGTGCCAGCGACGCCCCTTTAGCGGGTTCCTACGAGCAGTACTTC,CASDAPLAGSYEQYF,TRBD2,TRBV28,many,TRBJ2-7
TGCGCCAGCAGCCAGAAATGGGGGACTGAAGCTTTCTTT,CASSQKWGTEAFF,NA,TRBV5-1,many,TRBJ1-1
TGTGCCAGCAGTAGCTATGAGCAGTTCTTC,CASSSYEQFF,NA,TRBV28,many,TRBJ2-1
TGCAGTGCTACCGGGGGGGGAAACATTCAGTACTTC,CSATGGGNIQYF,TRBD2,TRBV20-1,NA,TRBJ2-4
TGTGCCAGCAGTTACCTCGAAGGCCGAGAGACCCAGTACTTC,CASSYLEGRETQYF,NA,TRBV6-2/TRBV6-3,few,TRBJ2-5
TGCAGTGCTAGAGATTTTCTAGCGGGAGCCAGCCTCCAAGAGACCCAGTACTTC,CSARDFLAGASLQETQYF,TRBD2,TRBV20-1,many,TRBJ2-5
TGTGCCAGCAGCTTTTTAGCGGGAGGGATCTCCTACAATGAGCAGTTCTTC,CASSFLAGGISYNEQFF,TRBD2,TRBV7-8,many,TRBJ2-1
TGTGCCAGCACTTCGGGGAGTGAGACCCAGTACTTC,CASTSGSETQYF,NA,TRBV6-1,many,TRBJ2-5
TGCGCCAGCAGCCTACAACAGGACTCAGTCTCTGGAAACACCATATATTTT,CASSLQQDSVSGNTIYF,NA,TRBV4-3,NA,TRBJ1-3
TGTGCCAGCAGCCCCGGACAGCACTATGGCTACACCTTC,CASSPGQHYGYTF,NA,TRBV11-2,many,TRBJ1-2
TGTGCCAGCAGTAACTTGGGAGGGTCGGGCTATGGCTACACCTTC,CASSNLGGSGYGYTF,NA,TRBV27,NA,TRBJ1-2